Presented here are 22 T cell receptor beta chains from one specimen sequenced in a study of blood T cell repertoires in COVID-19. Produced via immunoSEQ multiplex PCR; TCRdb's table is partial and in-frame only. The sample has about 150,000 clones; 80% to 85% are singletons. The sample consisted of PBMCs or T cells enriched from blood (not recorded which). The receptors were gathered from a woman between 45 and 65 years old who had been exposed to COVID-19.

CDR3 sequence (DNA): TGCGCCAGCCGCTTTGGGGTCGGACAGGAGACCCAGTACTTC. It specifies CASRFGVGQETQYF. This sequence joins TRBV4-1 and TRBJ2-5, with D perhaps TRBD1 (6 bases). This CDR3 region has 14 residues. CDR1 and CDR2 (germline): MGHRA, YSYEKL. V lost 8 bases, J lost 5 bases, and 18 bases lay in between.

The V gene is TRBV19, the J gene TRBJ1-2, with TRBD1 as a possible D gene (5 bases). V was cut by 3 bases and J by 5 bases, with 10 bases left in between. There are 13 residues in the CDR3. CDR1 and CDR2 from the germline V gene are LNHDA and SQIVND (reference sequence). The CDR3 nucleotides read TGTGCCAGTAGTATGGGACTAGGATATGGCTACACCTTC. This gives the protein CASSMGLGYGYTF.

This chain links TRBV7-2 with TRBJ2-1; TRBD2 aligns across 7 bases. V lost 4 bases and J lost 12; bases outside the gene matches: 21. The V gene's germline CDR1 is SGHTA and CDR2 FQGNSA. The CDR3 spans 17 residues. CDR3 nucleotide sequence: TGTGCCAGCAGCTCCCCACCCGGACTAGGGAGACCCGGGGCGCAGTTCTTC. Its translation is CASSSPPGLGRPGAQFF.

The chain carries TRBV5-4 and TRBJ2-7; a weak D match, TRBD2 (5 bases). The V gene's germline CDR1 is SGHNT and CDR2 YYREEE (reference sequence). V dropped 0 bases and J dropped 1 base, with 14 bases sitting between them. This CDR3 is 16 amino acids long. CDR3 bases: TGTGCCAGCAGCTTGGATTCCGGGATATTGTCCTACGAGCAGTACTTC. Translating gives CASSLDSGILSYEQYF.

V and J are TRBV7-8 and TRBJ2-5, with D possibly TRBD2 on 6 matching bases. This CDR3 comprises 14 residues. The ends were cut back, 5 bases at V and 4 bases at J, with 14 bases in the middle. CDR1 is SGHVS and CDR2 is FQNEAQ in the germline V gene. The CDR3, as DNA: TGTGCCAGCAGCGGCCCGCGGGGCGGAGAGACCCAGTACTTC. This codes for CASSGPRGGETQYF.

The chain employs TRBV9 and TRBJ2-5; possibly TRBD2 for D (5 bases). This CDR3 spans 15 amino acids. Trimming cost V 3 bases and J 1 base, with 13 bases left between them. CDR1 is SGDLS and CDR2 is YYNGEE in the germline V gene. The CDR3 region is CASSAGSGIQETQYF. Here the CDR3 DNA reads TGTGCCAGCAGCGCTGGGTCCGGGATCCAAGAGACCCAGTACTTC.

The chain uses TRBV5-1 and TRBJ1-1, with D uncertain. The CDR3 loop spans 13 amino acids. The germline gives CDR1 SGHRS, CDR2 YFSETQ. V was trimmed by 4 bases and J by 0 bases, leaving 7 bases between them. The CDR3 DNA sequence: TGCGCCAGCAGCCTCAGGATGAACACTGAAGCTTTCTTT. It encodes CASSLRMNTEAFF.

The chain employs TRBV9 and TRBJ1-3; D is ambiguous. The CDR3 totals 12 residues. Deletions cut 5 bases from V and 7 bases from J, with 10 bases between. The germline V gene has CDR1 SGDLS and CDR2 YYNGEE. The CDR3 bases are TGTGCCAGCAGTGACACGGTGAACACCATATATTTT. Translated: CASSDTVNTIYF.

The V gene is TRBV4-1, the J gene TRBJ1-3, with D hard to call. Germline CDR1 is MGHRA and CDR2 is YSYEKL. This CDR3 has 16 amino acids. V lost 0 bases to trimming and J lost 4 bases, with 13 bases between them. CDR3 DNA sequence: TGCGCCAGCAGCCAAGATCGGGTCACCTGGGGAAACACCATATATTTT. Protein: CASSQDRVTWGNTIYF.

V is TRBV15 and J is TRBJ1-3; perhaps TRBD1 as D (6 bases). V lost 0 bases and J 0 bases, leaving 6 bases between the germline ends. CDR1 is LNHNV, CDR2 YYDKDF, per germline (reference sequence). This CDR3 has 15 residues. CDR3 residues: CATSRDRGSGNTIYF. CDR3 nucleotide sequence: TGTGCCACCAGCAGAGACAGGGGCTCTGGAAACACCATATATTTT.

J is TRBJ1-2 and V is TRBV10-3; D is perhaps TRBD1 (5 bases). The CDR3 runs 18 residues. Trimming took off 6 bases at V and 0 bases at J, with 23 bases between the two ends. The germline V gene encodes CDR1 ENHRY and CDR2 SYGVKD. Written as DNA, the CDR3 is TGTGCCATCAGACCCAGAGGCCCAGACCGGGGGTCTAACTATGGCTACACCTTC. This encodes CAIRPRGPDRGSNYGYTF.

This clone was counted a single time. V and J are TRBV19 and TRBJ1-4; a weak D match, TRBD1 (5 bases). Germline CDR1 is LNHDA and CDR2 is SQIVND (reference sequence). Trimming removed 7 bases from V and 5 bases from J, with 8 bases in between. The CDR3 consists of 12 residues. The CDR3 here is CASNRMNEKLFF. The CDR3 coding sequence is TGTGCCAGTAACAGGATGAATGAAAAACTGTTTTTT. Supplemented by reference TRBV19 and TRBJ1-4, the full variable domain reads DGGITQSPKYLFRKEGQNVTLSCEQNLNHDAMYWYRQDPGQGLRLIYYSQIVNDFQKGDIAEGYSVSREKKESFPLTVTSAQKNPTAFYLCASNRMNEKLFFGSGTQLSVL.

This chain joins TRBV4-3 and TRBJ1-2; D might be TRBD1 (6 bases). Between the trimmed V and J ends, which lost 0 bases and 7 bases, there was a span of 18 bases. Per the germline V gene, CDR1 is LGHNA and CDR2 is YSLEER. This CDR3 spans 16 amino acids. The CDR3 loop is CASSQDPGHLVSGYTF. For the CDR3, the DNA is TGCGCCAGCAGCCAAGACCCGGGACACTTAGTGAGTGGCTACACCTTC.

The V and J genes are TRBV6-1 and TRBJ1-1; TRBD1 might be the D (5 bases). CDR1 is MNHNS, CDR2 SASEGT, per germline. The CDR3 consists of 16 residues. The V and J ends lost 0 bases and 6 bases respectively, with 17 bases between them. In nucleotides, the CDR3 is TGTGCCAGCAGTGAAGCGAAGGGACTTTTCAACCCTGAAGCTTTCTTT. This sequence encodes CASSEAKGLFNPEAFF.

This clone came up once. The CDR3 DNA is TGTGCCAGCAGCGGAGGACACGCCTATGGCTACACCTTC. This gives the protein CASSGGHAYGYTF. The chain couples TRBV9 to TRBJ1-2; D perhaps matches TRBD1 (5 bases). CDR1 SGDLS and CDR2 YYNGEE come from the germline V gene. The CDR3 contains 13 residues. Trimming took off 3 bases at V and 4 bases at J, with 10 bases between the two ends.

Here the CDR3 DNA reads TGTGCCAGCAGTGAAACGGCAGACTCTAACTATGGCTACACCTTC. Translating gives CASSETADSNYGYTF. This chain joins TRBV6-1 and TRBJ1-2; D gene uncertain. The CDR3 totals 15 residues. V lost 2 bases, J lost 0 bases, and 10 bases lay in between. Germline assignment: CDR1 MNHNS and CDR2 SASEGT.

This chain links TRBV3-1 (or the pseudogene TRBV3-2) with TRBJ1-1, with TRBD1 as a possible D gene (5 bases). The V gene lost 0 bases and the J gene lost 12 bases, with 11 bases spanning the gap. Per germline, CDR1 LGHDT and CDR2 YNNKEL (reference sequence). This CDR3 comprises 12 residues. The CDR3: CASSQEAGRTFF. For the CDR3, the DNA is TGTGCCAGCAGCCAAGAGGCAGGGCGGACTTTCTTT.

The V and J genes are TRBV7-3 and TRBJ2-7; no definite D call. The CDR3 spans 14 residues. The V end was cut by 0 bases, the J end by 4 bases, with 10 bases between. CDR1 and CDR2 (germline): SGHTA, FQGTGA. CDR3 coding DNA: TGTGCCAGCAGCTTAACGCCAGGTGCTTACGAGCAGTACTTC. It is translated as CASSLTPGAYEQYF.

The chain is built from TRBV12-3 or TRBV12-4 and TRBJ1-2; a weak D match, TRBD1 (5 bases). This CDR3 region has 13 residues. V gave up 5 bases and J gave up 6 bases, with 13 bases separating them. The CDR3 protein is CASSQAGLDGYTF. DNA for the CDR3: TGTGCCAGCAGTCAGGCAGGGCTTGATGGCTACACCTTC.

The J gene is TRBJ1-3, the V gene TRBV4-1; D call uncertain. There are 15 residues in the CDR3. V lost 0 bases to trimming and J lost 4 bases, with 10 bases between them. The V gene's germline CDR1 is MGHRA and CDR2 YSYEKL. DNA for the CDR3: TGCGCCAGCAGCCAAGAGAGGGTGTCCGGAAACACCATATATTTT. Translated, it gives CASSQERVSGNTIYF.

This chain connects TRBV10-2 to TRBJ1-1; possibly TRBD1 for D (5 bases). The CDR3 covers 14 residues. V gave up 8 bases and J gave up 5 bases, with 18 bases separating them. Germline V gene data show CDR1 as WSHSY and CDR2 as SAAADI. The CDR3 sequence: CASQIQGPRTEAFF. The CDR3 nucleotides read TGCGCCAGCCAAATCCAGGGCCCGAGGACTGAAGCTTTCTTT.

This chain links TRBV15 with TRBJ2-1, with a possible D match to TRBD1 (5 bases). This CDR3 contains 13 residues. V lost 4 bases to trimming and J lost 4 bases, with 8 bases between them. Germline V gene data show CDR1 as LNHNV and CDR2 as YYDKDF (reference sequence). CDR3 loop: CATSTGPYNEQFF. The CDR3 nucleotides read TGTGCCACCAGCACAGGGCCTTACAATGAGCAGTTCTTC.